What follows is one T cell receptor beta chain and its context. What it recognizes is unknown. This CDR3 region has 14 residues. Looked up from germline, CDR1 is SGDLS and CDR2 is YYNGEE. Losses at the gene ends were 6 bases for V and 5 bases for J; bases not matched to a gene: 4. Antigen-specific CD4+ T cells were expanded (with viral peptide pools) by the ViraFEST assay ahead of sequencing. Upon completion of roughly ten days in culture, CD4+ T cells were isolated. Subjects were given two BNT162b2 or mRNA-1273 vaccine doses. The healthy vaccine recipients, who had no prior SARS-CoV-2 infection, showed negative nucleocapsid antibodies. In culture with roughly 10 IU/ml IL-2 and roughly 9.7 ug/ml peptides, PBMC were grown at around 1.8 million per well. Sequencing used immunoSEQ multiplex PCR; TCRdb keeps in-frame clones, though not all of them. The sample records about 72,000 clones, approximately 80% being singletons.

The data are from a study of vaccination effects on CD4 cells after COVID-19. Across the whole study: Researchers obtained post-vaccine samples at a median of 72 days past the second dose.

Study findings and constraints: Only a single clone (1 of 255 vaccine-induced clones in healthy vaccinees) cross-reacted with common cold coronaviruses.

The chain couples TRBV9 to TRBJ1-4; TRBD1 aligns across 10 bases. The specimen was CD4+ T cells from PBMCs cultured with HCoV-229E spike peptides, collected after COVID-19 vaccination. This clonotype originated in a human donor who received a COVID-19 vaccine. CDR3 in DNA: TGTGCCAGCAAACGGGGACAGGGGAATGAAAAACTGTTTTTT. It encodes CASKRGQGNEKLFF.